The rows below give T cell receptor beta chains drawn from one sample of a study of early T cells in non-severe SARS-CoV-2 infection. TCRdb called the 5' RACE reads again in MiXCR, with one record for every CDR3 protein. Among 70,000 to 85,000 distinct CDR3 sequences, 5% were seen once, and the ten largest hold around 7.8%. The source material was whole blood, sampled at baseline. The receptors originated from an adult who was a healthcare worker with PCR-confirmed SARS-CoV-2 infection or an uninfected control (not recorded which). The CDR3 runs from the conserved cysteine through the conserved F or W. Fields, in order: V gene, J gene, clone size, D gene, CDR3 DNA, CDR3 protein. D genes are given only for firm matches. Clone size is shown for a subset of rows, as once, few, many or a class of expanded clone.

TRBV27,TRBJ2-1,NA,NA,TGTGCCAGCAGTTTGAGTCCGGGGAATGAGCAGTTCTTC,CASSLSPGNEQFF
TRBV25-1,TRBJ2-7,NA,NA,TGTGCCAGCAACGGGTTTAGCTCCTACGAGCAGTACTTC,CASNGFSSYEQYF
TRBV9,TRBJ2-7,NA,TRBD1,TGTGCCAGCAGCGAAGGGGGCCGCTCCTACGAGCAGTACTTC,CASSEGGRSYEQYF
TRBV5-1,TRBJ2-3,many,TRBD1,TGCGCCAGCAGCTTGCGCAGGGGGCTCACAGATACGCAGTATTTT,CASSLRRGLTDTQYF
TRBV6-5,TRBJ1-1,many,NA,TGTGCCAGCAGCCTGAATGGGCACACTGAAGCTTTCTTT,CASSLNGHTEAFF
TRBV7-2,TRBJ2-1,many,TRBD2,TGTGCCAGCAGCCCCCGTCCTCTAGCGGGAGGGGGCAATGAGCAGTTCTTC,CASSPRPLAGGGNEQFF
TRBV9,TRBJ2-3,NA,TRBD2,TGTGCCAGCAGCGTAGTAACTAGCGGACCCACAGATACGCAGTATTTT,CASSVVTSGPTDTQYF
TRBV28,TRBJ1-5,NA,NA,TGTGCCAGCAGTTTCAGGGGACGCGGTCAGCCCCAGCATTTT,CASSFRGRGQPQHF
TRBV4-2,TRBJ2-1,few,TRBD2,TGTGCCAGCAGCCAAGATACCAGCGGGGGGATTTACAATGAGCAGTTCTTC,CASSQDTSGGIYNEQFF
TRBV9,TRBJ1-6,NA,TRBD1,TGTGCCAGCAGCACGGGACAGGGGATTGCTAATTCACCCCTCCACTTT,CASSTGQGIANSPLHF
TRBV5-1,TRBJ2-1,many,NA,TGCGCCAGCGGCCCCGCAGTAGCCCCTAATGAGCAGTTCTTC,CASGPAVAPNEQFF
TRBV12-3/TRBV12-4,TRBJ2-1,NA,NA,TGTGCCAGCAGTCCCGAGCTAGGCTCCTACAATGAGCAGTTCTTC,CASSPELGSYNEQFF
TRBV5-1,TRBJ1-3,many,NA,TGCGCCAGCAGCTTGGCCGCTTCGAGCTCTGGAAACACCATATATTTT,CASSLAASSSGNTIYF
TRBV18,TRBJ1-3,NA,NA,TGTGCCAGCTCACCATCTAGCGGGGGAACTGGAAACACCATATATTTT,CASSPSSGGTGNTIYF
TRBV7-2,TRBJ1-3,few,NA,TGTGCCAGCAGCTTCAGAGCACACCGTCCGACCGGAAACACCATATATTTT,CASSFRAHRPTGNTIYF
TRBV3-1,TRBJ2-5,few,TRBD2,TGTGCCAGCAGCCACCCGACGGCTAGCGGGTACCAAGAGACCCAGTACTTC,CASSHPTASGYQETQYF
TRBV5-1,TRBJ2-7,many,NA,TGCGCCAGCAGCCCAACGGACTACGGGGGTAACGAGCAGTACTTC,CASSPTDYGGNEQYF
TRBV12-3/TRBV12-4,TRBJ2-7,many,TRBD1,TGTGCCAGCAGTTTAAAGAGGGGAGGGACAGGGGGCTCCTACGAGCAGTACTTC,CASSLKRGGTGGSYEQYF
TRBV15,TRBJ2-2,many,NA,TGTGCCACCAGCTATGGGGGCGCGGAAACCGGGGAGCTGTTTTTT,CATSYGGAETGELFF
TRBV5-4,TRBJ2-2,few,NA,TGTGCCAGTAAGCGTTGGACCAGCACCGGGGAGCTGTTTTTT,CASKRWTSTGELFF
TRBV12-3/TRBV12-4,TRBJ2-7,many,NA,TGTGCCAGCAGTACCCGGGACTCCGTCATTTACGAGCAGTACTTC,CASSTRDSVIYEQYF
TRBV21-1,TRBJ2-7,many,NA,TGTGCCAGCAGCAGGCCTAGACTAGCGCATAACTCCTACGAGCAGTACTTC,CASSRPRLAHNSYEQYF
TRBV5-1,TRBJ2-2,few,NA,TGCGCCAGCAGCTTGGGACAGCTTAGCACCGGGGAGCTGTTTTTT,CASSLGQLSTGELFF
TRBV12-3/TRBV12-4,TRBJ2-1,NA,TRBD2,TGTGCCAGCAGTTTAAGGGCTAGCGGGAGGGGTGTGTATGAGCAGTTCTTC,CASSLRASGRGVYEQFF
TRBV7-9,TRBJ2-7,few,NA,TGTGCCAGCCGAAAAGGACAGAACTCATACGAGCAGTACTTC,CASRKGQNSYEQYF
TRBV7-3,TRBJ2-1,many,NA,TGTGCCAGCAGCTTAATGGCAAGCTCCTACAATGAGCAGTTCTTC,CASSLMASSYNEQFF